A selection of T cell receptor beta chains follows, all from one sample in a study of CD8+CD57+ T cells in acquired aplastic anemia. Via MiXCR, TCRdb re-called the reads, giving one row per CDR3 protein. The sample has around 290,000 distinct CDR3 sequences; about three fifths are singletons. Source material: sorted CD4+, CD8+, or CD8+CD57+ T cells (not recorded which) from PBMCs. All receptors come from a human donor with aplastic anemia. CDR3s include the opening cysteine and the closing phenylalanine or tryptophan. D genes are given only for firm matches. Rows may omit the clone size; those that give it use once, few, many or a size class.

TGTGCCAGTAGTATCGAGGAAGAGACCCAGTACTTC	CASSIEEETQYF	TRBJ2-5	12	.	TRBV19	.
TGCAGTGCTAGAGATGCCCAATACAGGGCCGGTACAGATACGCAGTATTTT	CSARDAQYRAGTDTQYF	TRBJ2-3	17	.	TRBV20-1	.
TGTGCCAGTAGTAGTTTAGCCAAAAACATTCAGTACTTC	CASSSLAKNIQYF	TRBJ2-4	13	.	TRBV19	.
TGCAGTGCTAGGGGACAGGGAAAGTCCGAGCAGTACTTC	CSARGQGKSEQYF	TRBJ2-7	13	TRBD1	TRBV20-1	few
TGCAGCGTTGGACAGTCCCAAGGCAATGAGCAGTTCTTC	CSVGQSQGNEQFF	TRBJ2-1	13	.	TRBV29-1	few
TGTGCCAGCAGCCCGCAATCTGGCGGCACAGATACGCAGTATTTT	CASSPQSGGTDTQYF	TRBJ2-3	15	.	TRBV7-9	.
TGTGCCAGCAGCCGCACGATATCAACCAGGGACGAGCAGTACTTC	CASSRTISTRDEQYF	TRBJ2-7	15	.	TRBV7-3	.
TGTGCCAGCAGCCGGGTATGGGCAGGAGCATCCTACGAGCAGTACTTC	CASSRVWAGASYEQYF	TRBJ2-7	16	.	TRBV7-9	once
TGTGCCAGCAGATTGGGACAGGGCCCCTACGGGCAGTACTTC	CASRLGQGPYGQYF	TRBJ2-7	14	TRBD1	TRBV2	.
TGTGCCAGCATCGGACTAGCGGGAGACAATGAGCAGTTCTTC	CASIGLAGDNEQFF	TRBJ2-1	14	TRBD2	TRBV2	.
TGTGCCAGCAGTTTATCGGGACTAGCGTTGAGTAAGTTCTTC	CASSLSGLALSKFF	TRBJ2-1	14	TRBD2	TRBV12-3/TRBV12-4	many
TGCGCCAGCAGCTTGGGGGGGGTGGTGGCCGGGGCCAACGTCCTGACTTTC	CASSLGGVVAGANVLTF	TRBJ2-6	17	.	TRBV5-1	many
TGTGCCAGTAGCGGACAGGGGGATAACTATGGCTACACCTTC	CASSGQGDNYGYTF	TRBJ1-2	14	TRBD1	TRBV19	.
TGTGCCAGCAGCTTTCGGCTCCAAGAGACCCAGTACTTC	CASSFRLQETQYF	TRBJ2-5	13	.	TRBV5-5	.
TGTGCCAGTAGTTATGGGTCCCATACAGGGGCAGGAAACACCATATATTTT	CASSYGSHTGAGNTIYF	TRBJ1-3	17	TRBD1	TRBV19	.
TGCAGTGCTAGTAAAGGGGTTAACACTGAAGCTTTCTTT	CSASKGVNTEAFF	TRBJ1-1	13	.	TRBV20-1	.
TGTGCCAGCAGCTTGGCGGAGGGCAGTTTCAATCAGCCCCAGCATTTT	CASSLAEGSFNQPQHF	TRBJ1-5	16	.	TRBV7-8	.
TGTGCCTCCGAGGGGGGGGGTGGAAATGAGCCCCAGCATTTT	CASEGGGGNEPQHF	TRBJ1-5	14	.	TRBV7-2	.
TGCGCCAGCAGCTTGGGGGAACCGGTCTCCTACGAGCAGTACTTC	CASSLGEPVSYEQYF	TRBJ2-7	15	.	TRBV5-1	.
TGTGCCAGCAGCCAAACAGGGGGCAACCAGCCCCAGCATTTT	CASSQTGGNQPQHF	TRBJ1-5	14	TRBD1	TRBV28	few
TGTGCCAGCAGCTTAGGGCACACCTACAATGAGCAGCTCTTC	CASSLGHTYNEQLF	TRBJ2-1	14	.	TRBV7-9	.
TGTGCCAGCAACCCGGGACAGGGTGGCGAGCAGTACTTC	CASNPGQGGEQYF	TRBJ2-7	13	TRBD1	TRBV7-2	once
TGCGCCAGCAGCGCTGTCCGGGACACTACTGAAGCTTTCTTT	CASSAVRDTTEAFF	TRBJ1-1	14	.	TRBV5-1	many
TGCGCCAGCAGCTGGGGGGTGGGGTACAATGAGCAGTTCTTC	CASSWGVGYNEQFF	TRBJ2-1	14	.	TRBV5-1	.
TGTGCCAGCAGTTTAATAGCGGGGGGGGATGAGCAGTTCTTC	CASSLIAGGDEQFF	TRBJ2-1	14	TRBD2	TRBV12-3/TRBV12-4	.
TGTGCCAGCAGCTTGACGGCTGACTATGGCTACACCTTC	CASSLTADYGYTF	TRBJ1-2	13	.	TRBV7-9	.
TGTGCCAGCACCGTACCCGGGACAGGGGGCTTGGGTTCACCCCTCCACTTT	CASTVPGTGGLGSPLHF	TRBJ1-6	17	TRBD1	TRBV7-3	.
TGCGCCAGCAGCTTGAGTTGGGGATCAGATACGCAGTATTTT	CASSLSWGSDTQYF	TRBJ2-3	14	.	TRBV5-1	.
TGTGCCAGTCGAGACCAGGGCTTCCCCTACGAGCAGTACTTC	CASRDQGFPYEQYF	TRBJ2-7	14	.	TRBV7-8	few
TGTGCCAGCTCACCAATGAGGGGCGAAGGTGAGCAGTTCTTC	CASSPMRGEGEQFF	TRBJ2-1	14	.	TRBV18	many
TGTGCCAGCAACCTGGACAGGGTTAGTTCACCCCTCCACTTT	CASNLDRVSSPLHF	TRBJ1-6	14	TRBD1	TRBV5-8	many
TGTGCCAGCTCACCACCTGGGGGAGTTGGGAACATTCAGTACTTC	CASSPPGGVGNIQYF	TRBJ2-4	15	.	TRBV18	.
TGTGCCAGCAGCCAAGATGGGGGCGAGCAGTACTTC	CASSQDGGEQYF	TRBJ2-7	12	.	TRBV14	.
TGTGCCAGCAGCCCCGGAAGCTCTGGGGCCAACGTCCTGACTTTC	CASSPGSSGANVLTF	TRBJ2-6	15	.	TRBV7-3	many
TGTGCCAGCAGCGTAGCTGGGGACTCTGGGGCCAACGTCCTGACTTTC	CASSVAGDSGANVLTF	TRBJ2-6	16	.	TRBV9	.
TGTGCCAGCAGCCTCGGTTCCAGGGGGGAGACCCAGTACTTC	CASSLGSRGETQYF	TRBJ2-5	14	TRBD1	TRBV14	.
TGTGCCAGTAGTAAGGGACTAGCCGCCGAGCAGTACTTC	CASSKGLAAEQYF	TRBJ2-7	13	TRBD2	TRBV19	.
TGTGCCAGCTCAACGGGTCGAAGCTACGAGCAGTACTTC	CASSTGRSYEQYF	TRBJ2-7	13	.	TRBV4-2	.
TGCAGTGCTAGAGAGCGGGAGTACGAGCAGTACTTC	CSAREREYEQYF	TRBJ2-7	12	TRBD2	TRBV20-1	few
TGTGCCAGCACCTGGGGGATCTCTGGGGCCAACGTCCTGACTTTC	CASTWGISGANVLTF	TRBJ2-6	15	.	TRBV12-3/TRBV12-4	many
TGTGCCAGCAGTGGATGGAGGGCTGAAAAACTGTTTTTT	CASSGWRAEKLFF	TRBJ1-4	13	.	TRBV2	.
TGCAGCGTTGAAGTGTCTGACCCGGGGTACGAGCAGTACTTC	CSVEVSDPGYEQYF	TRBJ2-7	14	.	TRBV29-1	.
TGTGCTGGAGAATCCATGGAAATCTATGGCTACACCTTC	CAGESMEIYGYTF	TRBJ1-2	13	.	TRBV19	.
TGTGCCACCAGTGATTGGGACAGCAACCAAGAGACCCAGTACTTC	CATSDWDSNQETQYF	TRBJ2-5	15	TRBD1	TRBV24-1	.
TGTGCCAGCAGCGGCGATTTCTCCCGGTACGAGCAGTACTTC	CASSGDFSRYEQYF	TRBJ2-7	14	.	TRBV7-2	few
TGTGCCAGCAGCTCGGTTGGCGGGACTAGCTCCTACGAGCAGTACTTC	CASSSVGGTSSYEQYF	TRBJ2-7	16	TRBD2	TRBV7-2	.
TGCAGTGCTAGAGAGGGGGGGGCGATGGAGACCCAGTACTTC	CSAREGGAMETQYF	TRBJ2-5	14	.	TRBV20-1	.
TGTGCCAGTAGTCATGAGGAGGAGACCCAGTACTTC	CASSHEEETQYF	TRBJ2-5	12	.	TRBV19	.
TGTGCCAGCAGCTTATCTAGCTTGGAACACGAGGGGGAGACCCAGTACTTC	CASSLSSLEHEGETQYF	TRBJ2-5	17	.	TRBV7-9	.
TGTGCCACCAGTGTGGGGACTAGCGGGAGTTACGAGCAGTACTTC	CATSVGTSGSYEQYF	TRBJ2-7	15	TRBD2	TRBV24-1	once
TGCAGTGCTAGATCCCCCGGGCCAGGGCGAGAGACCCAGTACTTC	CSARSPGPGRETQYF	TRBJ2-5	15	.	TRBV20-1	few
TGCAGTGCTAGAGATCGGCTCAATGAGCAGTTCTTC	CSARDRLNEQFF	TRBJ2-1	12	.	TRBV20-1	few
TGTGCCAGCAGTGAAAGGGGGGATAGCTCCTACGAGCAGTACTTC	CASSERGDSSYEQYF	TRBJ2-7	15	.	TRBV6-1	.
TGTGCCAGCAGCTTATTGGGGACAGCGAGCTACGAGCAGTACTTC	CASSLLGTASYEQYF	TRBJ2-7	15	TRBD1	TRBV7-2	.
TGTGCCAGCAGTGAAATCGATTCACCCCTCCACTTT	CASSEIDSPLHF	TRBJ1-6	12	.	TRBV6-5	.
TGTGCCAGCAGCCAGGGGGGGGCTGACAATGAGCAGTTCTTC	CASSQGGADNEQFF	TRBJ2-1	14	.	TRBV3-1	many
TGTGCCAGCAGTGCCAAAACAGGGGGCGTTGAAGCTTTCTTT	CASSAKTGGVEAFF	TRBJ1-1	14	TRBD1	TRBV6-1	many
TGCAGTGCTAGGGTTTCACCTTCAACGGATTCACCCCTCCACTTT	CSARVSPSTDSPLHF	TRBJ1-6	15	.	TRBV20-1	.
TGTGCCAGCAGCTTCGGGAGGGAGAACACCGGGGAGCTGTTTTTT	CASSFGRENTGELFF	TRBJ2-2	15	TRBD2	TRBV9	many